These 10 T cell receptor beta chains originate from one sample sequenced in a study of cytomegalovirus exposure and HLA in healthy donors. The PCR used 60 Vbeta and 13 Jbeta primers. TCRdb's table, derived via immunoSEQ multiplex PCR, lists solely in-frame clones and lacks some. The data contain about 160,000 clones, 80% of them singletons. Sequencing was performed on PBMCs. The receptors were sampled from a woman aged 50 to 65 in good health and CMV-seronegative.

To note about this clone: One junction end disagrees with the germline gene, perhaps due to a read error. The CDR3 protein is CACLDRSSYNGQFF. CDR3 bases: TGTGCCTGCCTCGACAGAAGCTCCTACAATGGGCAGTTCTTC. V usage is TRBV30 and J usage is TRBJ2-1; D may be TRBD1 (5 bases). CDR1 GTSNPN and CDR2 SVGIG come from the germline V gene (reference sequence). The CDR3 contains 14 residues.

V is TRBV18 and J is TRBJ1-4; 10 positions agree with TRBD1. The V gene's germline CDR1 is KGHSH and CDR2 LQKENI. The CDR3 is 14 residues long. The junction had 0 bases not matched to a gene; V was cut back by 3 bases and J by 5 bases. The CDR3 DNA sequence: TGTGCCAGCTCACCGGGACAGGGGAATGAAAAACTGTTTTTT. It yields the protein CASSPGQGNEKLFF.

This clone was counted once. The chain uses TRBV29-1 and TRBJ1-2, with D unresolved. The length of the CDR3 is 13 residues. Germline V gene data show CDR1 as SQVTM and CDR2 as ANQGSEA. Trimming cost V 7 bases and J 2 bases, with 14 bases left between them. Here the CDR3 DNA reads TGCAGCGCGGAGGCGGGTCAGAACTATGGCTACACCTTC. This gives the protein CSAEAGQNYGYTF.

This clone came up once. The chain couples TRBV18 to TRBJ1-6; 12 bases are shared with TRBD1. This CDR3 is built from 13 residues. In germline, CDR1 is KGHSH, CDR2 LQKENI. With V trimmed by 9 bases and J by 9 bases, 3 bases remained unmatched. CDR3 sequence reads: CARPGQGASPLHF. CDR3 in DNA: TGTGCCAGACCGGGACAGGGGGCTTCACCCCTCCACTTT.

The chain links TRBV27 to TRBJ2-3; TRBD2 agrees at 9 bases. Unmatched junction bases numbered 17, after V lost 3 bases and J lost 4 bases. Germline V gene lookup returns CDR1 MNHEY and CDR2 SMNVEV (reference sequence). This CDR3 spans 19 amino acids. CDR3 loop: CASSFLPPPLAGRADTQYF. CDR3 coding DNA: TGTGCCAGCAGTTTCCTCCCCCCGCCTCTAGCGGGAAGGGCAGATACGCAGTATTTT.

The rearrangement uses TRBV7-9 and TRBJ2-5, with 11 bases fitting TRBD2. The junction had 2 bases not matched to a gene; V was cut back by 2 bases and J by 0 bases. Looked up from germline, CDR1 is SEHNR and CDR2 is FQNEAQ (reference sequence). This CDR3 is 16 amino acids long. The CDR3 spells CASSLSTSGDQETQYF. DNA of the CDR3: TGTGCCAGCAGCTTATCGACTAGCGGGGACCAAGAGACCCAGTACTTC.

The chain is built from TRBV6-5 and TRBJ2-3; TRBD2 matches at 7 bases. This CDR3 region has 15 residues. Trimming removed 3 bases from V and 4 bases from J; junction bases left unmatched: 7. From germline, CDR1 is MNHEY and CDR2 SVGAGI. Here the CDR3 DNA reads TGTGCCAGCAGTTATTACGGGGGAGGGTCAGATACGCAGTATTTT. It is translated as CASSYYGGGSDTQYF.

The rearrangement joins TRBV5-4 to TRBJ1-4; 7 bases align to TRBD1. Germline-derived CDR1 and CDR2 are SGHNT and YYREEE (reference sequence). J was trimmed by 6 bases and V by 6 bases; bases with no gene match: 8. The CDR3 has 14 amino acids. The CDR3 protein is CASTEQGLDEKLFF. CDR3 in DNA: TGTGCCAGCACTGAACAGGGGTTGGATGAAAAACTGTTTTTT.

V gene TRBV9 combines with J gene TRBJ1-1; TRBD1 matches at 8 bases. Germline loops: CDR1 SGDLS, CDR2 YYNGEE. With V trimmed by 4 bases and J by 4 bases, 9 bases remained unmatched. The CDR3 contains 15 residues. The CDR3 reads CASSTSGQGGTEAFF. CDR3 nucleotide sequence: TGTGCCAGCAGCACCAGCGGACAGGGAGGCACTGAAGCTTTCTTT.

The chain recombines TRBV12-5 with TRBJ1-5; 9 positions agree with TRBD1. There are 23 residues in the CDR3. Germline trimming cut 6 bases from V and 0 bases from J; bases unmatched to any gene: 27. Germline V gene sequence: CDR1 LGHNT, CDR2 FRNRAP. The CDR3 DNA follows: TGTGCTAGTGGACATTTACCGGGACAGGGTACCCCGTCCAGGGAAAATAGCAATCAGCCCCAGCATTTT. Its translation: CASGHLPGQGTPSRENSNQPQHF.